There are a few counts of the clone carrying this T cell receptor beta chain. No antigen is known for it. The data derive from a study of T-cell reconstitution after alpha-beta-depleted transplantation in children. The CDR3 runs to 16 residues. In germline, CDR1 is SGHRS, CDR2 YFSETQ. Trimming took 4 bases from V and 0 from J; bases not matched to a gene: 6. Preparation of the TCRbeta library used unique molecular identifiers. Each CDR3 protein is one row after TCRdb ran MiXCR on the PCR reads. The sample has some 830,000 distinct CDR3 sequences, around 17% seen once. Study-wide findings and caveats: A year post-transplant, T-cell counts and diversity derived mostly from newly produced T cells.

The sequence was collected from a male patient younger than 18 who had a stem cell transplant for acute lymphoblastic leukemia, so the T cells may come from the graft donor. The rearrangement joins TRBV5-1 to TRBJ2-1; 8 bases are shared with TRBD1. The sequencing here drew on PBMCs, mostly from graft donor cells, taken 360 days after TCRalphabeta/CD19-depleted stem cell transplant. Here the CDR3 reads CASSPRDRRSYNEQFF. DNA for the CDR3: TGCGCCAGCAGCCCGCGGGACAGGCGCTCCTACAATGAGCAGTTCTTC.